This T cell receptor (beta chain) is from a study of shared clonotypes between healthy human individuals. Details on this clone: Its antigen is not known.

Genomic DNA from each subset was divided evenly over several immunoSEQ plates. Per the original data handling: Filtering differed for immunoSEQ, which gave only junction sequences without quality scores. Profiling relied on immunoSEQ multiplex PCR, and the TCRdb table lists in-frame clones only, not all of them. The DNA gave D and trimming, while V, J and clone size come from that table. This repertoire shows some 1 million clones, approximately 76% found once; its top ten account for about 1.5%. Study findings and constraints: A generally larger estimated richness was seen in naive subsets than in memory subsets. Rarefaction showed sorted-subset sequencing was incomplete despite large depth.

The CDR3 extends over 15 amino acids. With 6 bases clipped from V and 1 base from J, the junction kept 10 bases outside the gene matches. Germline assignment: CDR1 SQVTM and CDR2 ANQGSEA. The sequencing input was memory CD4+ T cells sorted from blood. Subset described: CD45RA-negative fraction. The gene calls are TRBV29-1 and TRBJ2-7; 9 bases line up with TRBD1. The TCR originated in a man younger than 30 in good health. The chain's CDR3 is CSVGFGTGSSYEQYF. The CDR3 DNA reads as TGCAGCGTGGGCTTCGGGACAGGGAGTTCCTACGAGCAGTACTTC.